A single sample is the source of the 7 T cell receptor beta chains below, sequenced in a study of Ad26.COV2.S vaccination and SARS-CoV-2 variants. Libraries were prepared by immunoSEQ multiplex PCR; TCRdb keeps only in-frame clonotypes and omits some of them. In the table there are over 400,000 clones, 75% to 90% of which are singletons. The treatment was: about 20 received Ad26.COV2.S at low or high dose, single or two shots; a few received placebo; per-sample allocation not given. Collection of the samples took place on day 63 after the first injection of vaccine or placebo. Material: peripheral blood, obtained in a trial of Ad26.COV2.S vaccine versus placebo. Every receptor here comes from a person between 18 and 65 years old who received the Ad26.COV2.S COVID-19 vaccine or a placebo.

V gene TRBV7-2 combines with J gene TRBJ1-1; the match to TRBD1 covers 7 bases. J lost 0 bases, V lost 5 bases, and 6 bases had no gene match. The V gene's germline CDR1 is SGHTA and CDR2 FQGNSA. The length of the CDR3 is 15 residues. Here the CDR3 reads CASSPQGQMNTEAFF. The CDR3, as DNA: TGTGCCAGCAGCCCCCAGGGACAGATGAACACTGAAGCTTTCTTT. Variable domain in full (rest from reference TRBV7-2 and TRBJ1-1): GAGVSQSPSNKVTEKGKDVELRCDPISGHTALYWYRQSLGQGLEFLIYFQGNSAPDKSGLPSDRFSAERTGGSVSTLTIQRTQQEDSAVYLCASSPQGQMNTEAFFGQGTRLTVV.

The chain joins TRBV11-3 to TRBJ2-1, with 7 nucleotides matching TRBD1. Germline V lookup: CDR1 SGHNT, CDR2 YENEEA. The CDR3 has 12 amino acids. The J segment lost 9 bases and the V segment lost 5 bases, leaving 4 bases of the junction unmatched. The CDR3: CASSETGAEQFF. The CDR3 DNA sequence: TGTGCCAGCAGCGAAACAGGGGCTGAGCAGTTCTTC. Based on the CDR3 plus reference TRBV11-3 and TRBJ2-1, the full variable domain is EAGVVQSPRYKIIEKKQPVAFWCNPISGHNTLYWYLQNLGQGPELLIRYENEEAVDDSQLPKDRFSAERLKGVDSTLKIQPAELGDSAVYLCASSETGAEQFFGPGTRLTVL.

The J gene is TRBJ2-2, the V gene TRBV4-2; the D is unclear. Germline lookup yields CDR1 LGHNA and CDR2 YNFKEQ. Trimming left V 0 bases short and J 7 bases short, with 9 bases between. The CDR3 length is 14 residues. The CDR3 DNA reads TGTGCCAGCAGCCAAGATGGGTGGTTCGGGGAGCTGTTTTTT. Encoded protein: CASSQDGWFGELFF.

The V and J genes are TRBV7-9 and TRBJ1-1; 7 bases match TRBD1. The CDR3 is 15 residues long. The germline CDR1 and CDR2 sequences are SEHNR and FQNEAQ (reference sequence). V dropped 5 bases and J dropped 1; count of bases not matched to a gene: 7. CDR3 region: CASSPPTGPNTEAFF. CDR3 sequence (DNA): TGTGCCAGCAGCCCACCGACAGGGCCGAACACTGAAGCTTTCTTT. Supplemented by reference TRBV7-9 and TRBJ1-1, the full variable domain reads DTGVSQNPRHKITKRGQNVTFRCDPISEHNRLYWYRQTLGQGPEFLTYFQNEAQLEKSRLLSDRFSAERPKGSFSTLEIQRTEQGDSAMYLCASSPPTGPNTEAFFGQGTRLTVV.

V usage is TRBV30 and J usage is TRBJ2-4; D ambiguous. This CDR3 is 16 amino acids long. Trimming removed 3 bases from V and 2 bases from J, with 17 bases in between. Germline CDR1 and CDR2: GTSNPN and SVGIG (reference sequence). The CDR3 bases are TGTGCCTGGAGACCCTGGGCAGGCCAAACCAAAAACATTCAGTACTTC. Its protein product is CAWRPWAGQTKNIQYF.

The genes are TRBV5-1 and TRBJ2-2; D call uncertain. Germline V lookup: CDR1 SGHRS, CDR2 YFSETQ. Trimming shortened V by 0 bases and J by 2 bases, and 5 bases separated the two germline ends. The CDR3 totals 14 residues. CDR3 in DNA: TGCGCCAGCAGCTTGGGGGCTAACACCGGGGAGCTGTTTTTT. Translating gives CASSLGANTGELFF.

The rearrangement uses TRBV4-3 and TRBJ2-3; D perhaps matches TRBD2 (6 bases). The CDR3 is made up of 16 amino acids. In germline, CDR1 is LGHNA, CDR2 YSLEER. V lost 5 bases to trimming and J lost 1 base, with 16 bases between them. The CDR3 DNA is TGCGCCAGCAGCTACGAGGGAGGATTTGGCACAGATACGCAGTATTTT. Its translation is CASSYEGGFGTDTQYF.